This T cell receptor (beta chain) originates from a study of technical replicates of blood from a few donors. Looked up from germline, CDR1 is SGDLS and CDR2 is YYNGEE. The CDR3 spans 16 residues. Trimming stripped 2 bases from V and 3 bases from J, with 15 bases between. Method: immunoSEQ multiplex PCR; TCRdb's copy keeps in-frame clones and lacks some. This sample yields 70,000 or so clones, of which 75% to 90% are seen a single time; roughly 4.8% belongs to the top ten. This clonotype was obtained from a human donor in good health. Some clones in this sample may be carry-over from other donors' samples. The rearrangement joins TRBV9 to TRBJ2-4; maybe TRBD2 (5 bases). Input material: PBMCs. CDR3 nucleotides: TGTGCCAGCAGCGTCCAACGCGTGCGGGTCAAAAACATTCAGTACTTC. This sequence encodes CASSVQRVRVKNIQYF.